The rows below give T cell receptor beta chains drawn from one sample of a study of blood T cells in healthy people across ages. TCRdb re-analysed the 5' RACE reads in MiXCR, keeping a single row per CDR3 protein. There are some 640,000 distinct CDR3 sequences in the sample; 25% to 30% occur only once, and 15% to 19% lies in the top ten. The sequencing input was blood. These receptors were taken from a woman at least 80 years old in good health. CDR3s include the opening cysteine and the closing phenylalanine or tryptophan. The D gene is left open where the match is weak. Size is omitted from some rows. Given values are once, few, many or a class for expanded clones.

clone_size: many
cdr3_length: 12
j_call: TRBJ1-1
v_call: TRBV29-1
d_call: .
cdr3_nt: TGCAGCGCAAACAGGGATGGCACTGAAGCTTTCTTT
cdr3_aa: CSANRDGTEAFF

clone_size: many
cdr3_length: 13
j_call: TRBJ2-5
v_call: TRBV12-3/TRBV12-4
d_call: .
cdr3_nt: TGTGCCAGCAGTTTAGACGGGGGTGAGACCCAGTACTTC
cdr3_aa: CASSLDGGETQYF

clone_size: few
cdr3_length: 16
j_call: TRBJ1-5
v_call: TRBV19
d_call: TRBD1
cdr3_nt: TGTGCCAGTAGTACGGGGACAGGGTCGAGCAATCAGCCCCAGCATTTT
cdr3_aa: CASSTGTGSSNQPQHF

clone_size: many
cdr3_length: 14
j_call: TRBJ2-1
v_call: TRBV5-1
d_call: .
cdr3_nt: TGCGCCAGCAGCTTGGTTGACAGAGACAATGAGCAGTTCTTC
cdr3_aa: CASSLVDRDNEQFF

clone_size: many
cdr3_length: 15
j_call: TRBJ1-1
v_call: TRBV6-2/TRBV6-3
d_call: TRBD1
cdr3_nt: TGTGCCAGCACCTACAGGGGCCGGGGAAGCACTGAAGCTTTCTTT
cdr3_aa: CASTYRGRGSTEAFF

clone_size: many
cdr3_length: 14
j_call: TRBJ1-2
v_call: TRBV29-1
d_call: .
cdr3_nt: TGCAGCGTTGAAACGGGTTTGGCTAACTATGGCTACACCTTC
cdr3_aa: CSVETGLANYGYTF

clone_size: .
cdr3_length: 17
j_call: TRBJ2-3
v_call: TRBV5-1
d_call: .
cdr3_nt: TGCGCCAGCAGCTTGAAGAGGATGAGCGGGCCCACAGATACGCAGTATTTT
cdr3_aa: CASSLKRMSGPTDTQYF

clone_size: .
cdr3_length: 16
j_call: TRBJ2-7
v_call: TRBV3-1
d_call: .
cdr3_nt: TGTGCCAGCGGCCAAGCGTTGGAGGGGGAAGGGTACGAGCAGTACTTC
cdr3_aa: CASGQALEGEGYEQYF

clone_size: .
cdr3_length: 12
j_call: TRBJ2-5
v_call: TRBV7-8
d_call: .
cdr3_nt: TGTGCCAGTCACGGGCTACAAGAGACCCAGTACTTC
cdr3_aa: CASHGLQETQYF

clone_size: .
cdr3_length: 15
j_call: TRBJ2-2
v_call: TRBV18
d_call: .
cdr3_nt: TGTGCCAGCTCAAATTCACAGACGAACACCGGGGAGCTGTTTTTT
cdr3_aa: CASSNSQTNTGELFF

clone_size: .
cdr3_length: 14
j_call: TRBJ2-7
v_call: TRBV6-5
d_call: .
cdr3_nt: TGTGCCAGCAGTTACTCGCTTAGTGCTTACGAGCAGTACTTC
cdr3_aa: CASSYSLSAYEQYF

clone_size: .
cdr3_length: 14
j_call: TRBJ2-7
v_call: TRBV28
d_call: .
cdr3_nt: TGTGCCAGCAGCTCCGGGACACTCTCCTACGAGCAGTACTTC
cdr3_aa: CASSSGTLSYEQYF

clone_size: many
cdr3_length: 13
j_call: TRBJ2-5
v_call: TRBV7-2
d_call: .
cdr3_nt: TGTGCCAGCAGCATGGGACCGCTCGTTCCCCAGTACTTC
cdr3_aa: CASSMGPLVPQYF

clone_size: .
cdr3_length: 16
j_call: TRBJ2-2
v_call: TRBV28
d_call: TRBD1
cdr3_nt: TGTGCCAGCAGTGTCGGAGGGACAGGGGGATCCGGGGAGCTGTTTTTT
cdr3_aa: CASSVGGTGGSGELFF

clone_size: .
cdr3_length: 15
j_call: TRBJ1-1
v_call: TRBV2
d_call: .
cdr3_nt: TGTGCCAGCAGTGAAAGAGGCCGATCGAACACTGAAGCTTTCTTT
cdr3_aa: CASSERGRSNTEAFF

clone_size: .
cdr3_length: 20
j_call: TRBJ2-5
v_call: TRBV30
d_call: TRBD2
cdr3_nt: TGTGCCTGGAGTCCCGGCGGGACTAGCGGGGGGGCCGGTTGGGTCGATGAGCAGTACTTC
cdr3_aa: CAWSPGGTSGGAGWVDEQYF

clone_size: .
cdr3_length: 14
j_call: TRBJ2-4
v_call: TRBV20-1
d_call: .
cdr3_nt: TGCAGTGCTAGACGGTCACAGAGTGAGAACATTCAGTACTTC
cdr3_aa: CSARRSQSENIQYF

clone_size: few
cdr3_length: 14
j_call: TRBJ1-1
v_call: TRBV5-4
d_call: .
cdr3_nt: TGTGCCAGCAGCTTGGAAGGGGGGCTCACTGGAGCTTTCTTT
cdr3_aa: CASSLEGGLTGAFF

clone_size: many
cdr3_length: 13
j_call: TRBJ1-1
v_call: TRBV28
d_call: .
cdr3_nt: TGTGCCAGCAGTTCACGGAAGAACACTGAAGCTTTCTTT
cdr3_aa: CASSSRKNTEAFF

clone_size: few
cdr3_length: 15
j_call: TRBJ2-2
v_call: TRBV20-1
d_call: .
cdr3_nt: TGCAGTGCTATTCCCTTTGGGGGGAACACCGGGGAGCTGTTTTTT
cdr3_aa: CSAIPFGGNTGELFF

clone_size: many
cdr3_length: 17
j_call: TRBJ2-1
v_call: TRBV20-1
d_call: TRBD2
cdr3_nt: TGCAGTGCTAGTGATGGCGGGGGGACGAGCTCCTACAATGAGCAGTTCTTC
cdr3_aa: CSASDGGGTSSYNEQFF

clone_size: many
cdr3_length: 14
j_call: TRBJ2-7
v_call: TRBV6-2/TRBV6-3
d_call: .
cdr3_nt: TGTGCCAGCAGGGAACAGGGTCTCGGCTACGAGCAGTACTTC
cdr3_aa: CASREQGLGYEQYF

clone_size: many
cdr3_length: 14
j_call: TRBJ1-2
v_call: TRBV12-3/TRBV12-4
d_call: TRBD1
cdr3_nt: TGTGCCAGCAGTACCGGACAGGGGCGGGAAGGCTACACCTTC
cdr3_aa: CASSTGQGREGYTF

clone_size: .
cdr3_length: 21
j_call: TRBJ2-3
v_call: TRBV25-1
d_call: TRBD2
cdr3_nt: TGTGCCAGCAGTGACCCCTTTCTAGGGACTAGCGGGGGCCTTAGCACAGATACGCAGTATTTT
cdr3_aa: CASSDPFLGTSGGLSTDTQYF

clone_size: .
cdr3_length: 13
j_call: TRBJ1-5
v_call: TRBV28
d_call: .
cdr3_nt: TGTGCCAGCAGTTACGGCCCGTATCAGCCCCAGCATTTT
cdr3_aa: CASSYGPYQPQHF

clone_size: many
cdr3_length: 15
j_call: TRBJ2-3
v_call: TRBV20-1
d_call: .
cdr3_nt: TGCAGTGCTAGAGACGGGCAGATACTCACAGATACGCAGTATTTT
cdr3_aa: CSARDGQILTDTQYF

clone_size: many
cdr3_length: 10
j_call: TRBJ1-1
v_call: TRBV30
d_call: .
cdr3_nt: TGTGCCTGGATGCAGAATGAAGCTTTCTTT
cdr3_aa: CAWMQNEAFF

clone_size: .
cdr3_length: 15
j_call: TRBJ2-5
v_call: TRBV3-1
d_call: .
cdr3_nt: TGTGCTAGCAGCCAAGGGATTAGCCCAGACAATGAGCAGTACTTC
cdr3_aa: CASSQGISPDNEQYF

clone_size: .
cdr3_length: 19
j_call: TRBJ1-2
v_call: TRBV6-2/TRBV6-3
d_call: TRBD1
cdr3_nt: TGTGCCAGCAGTTACTCGATCGTCCTAGGACAGGGAAGGAACTATGGCTACACCTTC
cdr3_aa: CASSYSIVLGQGRNYGYTF

clone_size: .
cdr3_length: 15
j_call: TRBJ2-7
v_call: TRBV5-1
d_call: TRBD2
cdr3_nt: TGCGCCAGCAGCTTGGGAGCGGGGGGGCCTTACGGGCAGTACTTC
cdr3_aa: CASSLGAGGPYGQYF

clone_size: .
cdr3_length: 17
j_call: TRBJ2-6
v_call: TRBV20-1
d_call: TRBD2
cdr3_nt: TGCGGTGCTAGATCGCGGGGAGGGAGCTCTGGGGCCAACATCCTGACTTTC
cdr3_aa: CGARSRGGSSGANILTF

clone_size: .
cdr3_length: 15
j_call: TRBJ2-5
v_call: TRBV5-1
d_call: TRBD1
cdr3_nt: TGCGCCAGCAGCTTGCGAGACAGGGAACAAGAGACCCAGTACTTC
cdr3_aa: CASSLRDREQETQYF

clone_size: many
cdr3_length: 17
j_call: TRBJ2-5
v_call: TRBV7-6
d_call: TRBD2
cdr3_nt: TGTGCCAGCAGCCCGAGGACTAGCGGGGGCCTCACAGGGACCCAGTACTTC
cdr3_aa: CASSPRTSGGLTGTQYF

clone_size: .
cdr3_length: 13
j_call: TRBJ2-2
v_call: TRBV20-1
d_call: TRBD2
cdr3_nt: TGCAGTGCCAATAGCGGGGTGGGAGGGGAGCTGTTTTTT
cdr3_aa: CSANSGVGGELFF

clone_size: many
cdr3_length: 15
j_call: TRBJ1-1
v_call: TRBV7-8
d_call: TRBD1
cdr3_nt: TGTGCCAGCAGCATGCGACAGGGGGGAAACACTGAAGCTTTCTTT
cdr3_aa: CASSMRQGGNTEAFF

clone_size: many
cdr3_length: 14
j_call: TRBJ2-3
v_call: TRBV7-9
d_call: TRBD2
cdr3_nt: TGTGCCAGCAGACTAGCGGCTAGCACAGATACGCAGTATTTT
cdr3_aa: CASRLAASTDTQYF

clone_size: few
cdr3_length: 14
j_call: TRBJ1-2
v_call: TRBV3-1
d_call: TRBD1
cdr3_nt: TGTGCCAGCAGCTCCGGGACAGGTATTCTCGGCTACACCTTC
cdr3_aa: CASSSGTGILGYTF

clone_size: .
cdr3_length: 13
j_call: TRBJ1-1
v_call: TRBV14
d_call: .
cdr3_nt: TGTGCCAGCAGCCAAGACTTGGGTACTGAAGCTTTCTTT
cdr3_aa: CASSQDLGTEAFF

clone_size: few
cdr3_length: 15
j_call: TRBJ1-4
v_call: TRBV7-2
d_call: .
cdr3_nt: TGTGCCAGCAGCTTAGTCGACAGCCCCGGAGAAAAACTGTTTTTT
cdr3_aa: CASSLVDSPGEKLFF

clone_size: many
cdr3_length: 15
j_call: TRBJ2-7
v_call: TRBV6-2/TRBV6-3
d_call: TRBD1
cdr3_nt: TGTGCCAGCAGTTCCTTGGACAGGAGATTCGGCGAGCAGTACTTC
cdr3_aa: CASSSLDRRFGEQYF

clone_size: .
cdr3_length: 15
j_call: TRBJ2-1
v_call: TRBV7-6
d_call: TRBD1
cdr3_nt: TGTGCCAGCAGCTTAGAAGGGGGCCTGGGCAATGAGCGGTTCTTC
cdr3_aa: CASSLEGGLGNERFF

clone_size: .
cdr3_length: 14
j_call: TRBJ2-2
v_call: TRBV11-3
d_call: .
cdr3_nt: TGTGCCAGCAGCTTAGATCAGGGACCCGGGGAGCTGTTTTTT
cdr3_aa: CASSLDQGPGELFF

clone_size: .
cdr3_length: 15
j_call: TRBJ2-1
v_call: TRBV4-2
d_call: TRBD1
cdr3_nt: TGTACCAGCAGCCAAGTGGGACAGGGTGACAATGAGCAGTTCTTC
cdr3_aa: CTSSQVGQGDNEQFF

clone_size: many
cdr3_length: 17
j_call: TRBJ2-7
v_call: TRBV7-9
d_call: TRBD1
cdr3_nt: TGTGCCAGCAGCTTAGCTGGGACAGGGGGCAAAATGGACGAGCAGTACTTC
cdr3_aa: CASSLAGTGGKMDEQYF

clone_size: few
cdr3_length: 16
j_call: TRBJ1-1
v_call: TRBV5-4
d_call: TRBD1
cdr3_nt: TGTGCCAGCAGCCGGGGGACAGGGGGATCCTCCACTGAAGCTTTCTTT
cdr3_aa: CASSRGTGGSSTEAFF

clone_size: many
cdr3_length: 15
j_call: TRBJ2-7
v_call: TRBV27
d_call: TRBD1
cdr3_nt: TGTGCCAGCAGTTTACAAGGGGGCAGTACCTACGAGCAGTACTTC
cdr3_aa: CASSLQGGSTYEQYF

clone_size: few
cdr3_length: 16
j_call: TRBJ2-2
v_call: TRBV6-5
d_call: .
cdr3_nt: TGTGCCAGCAGTTACTCATCCAGGGGTGAGACCGGGGAGCTGTTTTTT
cdr3_aa: CASSYSSRGETGELFF

clone_size: many
cdr3_length: 15
j_call: TRBJ2-5
v_call: TRBV7-8
d_call: TRBD2
cdr3_nt: TGTGCCAGCAGTAAGACTAGCAGGGTCGGGCAGACCCAGTACTTC
cdr3_aa: CASSKTSRVGQTQYF

clone_size: few
cdr3_length: 15
j_call: TRBJ1-4
v_call: TRBV13
d_call: .
cdr3_nt: TGTGCCAGCAGGAGCGGCAGGGGTTTTAATGAAAAACTGTTTTTT
cdr3_aa: CASRSGRGFNEKLFF

clone_size: .
cdr3_length: 15
j_call: TRBJ2-7
v_call: TRBV6-2/TRBV6-3
d_call: .
cdr3_nt: TGTGCCAGCACCCGATCGGGGAGGAGCTCCTACGAGCAGTACTTC
cdr3_aa: CASTRSGRSSYEQYF

clone_size: .
cdr3_length: 15
j_call: TRBJ2-1
v_call: TRBV19
d_call: TRBD2
cdr3_nt: TGTGCCAGTAGTCGCTCCGGGACTAGTTCCAATGAGCAGTTCTTC
cdr3_aa: CASSRSGTSSNEQFF

clone_size: .
cdr3_length: 17
j_call: TRBJ1-5
v_call: TRBV30
d_call: TRBD1
cdr3_nt: TGTGCCTGGAGCCAAACTACTGGGACAGGGGTCCTTCAGCCCCAGCATTTT
cdr3_aa: CAWSQTTGTGVLQPQHF

clone_size: .
cdr3_length: 11
j_call: TRBJ1-1
v_call: TRBV27
d_call: .
cdr3_nt: TGTGCCAGCAGTGCGATCTCCGAAGCTTTCTTT
cdr3_aa: CASSAISEAFF